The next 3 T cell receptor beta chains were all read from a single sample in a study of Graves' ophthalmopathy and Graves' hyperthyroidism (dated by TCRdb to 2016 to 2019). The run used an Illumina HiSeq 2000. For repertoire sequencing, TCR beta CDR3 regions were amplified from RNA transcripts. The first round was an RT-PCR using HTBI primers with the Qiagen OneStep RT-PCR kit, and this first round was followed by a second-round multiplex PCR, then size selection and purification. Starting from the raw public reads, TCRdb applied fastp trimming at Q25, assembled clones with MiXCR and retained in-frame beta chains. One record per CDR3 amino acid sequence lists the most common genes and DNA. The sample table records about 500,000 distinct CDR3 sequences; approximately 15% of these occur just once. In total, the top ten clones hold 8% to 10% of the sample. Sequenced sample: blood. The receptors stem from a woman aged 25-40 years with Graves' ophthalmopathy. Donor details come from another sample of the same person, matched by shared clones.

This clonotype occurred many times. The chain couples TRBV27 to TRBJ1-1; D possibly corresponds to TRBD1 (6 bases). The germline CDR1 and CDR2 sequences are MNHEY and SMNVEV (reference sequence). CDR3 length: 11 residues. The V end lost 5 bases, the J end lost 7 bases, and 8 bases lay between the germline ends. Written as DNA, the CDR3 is TGTGCCAGCAGTCAGGGGATTGAAGCTTTCTTT. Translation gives CASSQGIEAFF.

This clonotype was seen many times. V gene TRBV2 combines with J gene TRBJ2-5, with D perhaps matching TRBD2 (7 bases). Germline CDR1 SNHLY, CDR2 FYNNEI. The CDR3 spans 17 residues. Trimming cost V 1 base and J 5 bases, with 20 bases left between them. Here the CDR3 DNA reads TGTGCCAGCAGTGAAGATGGGTATTACGGGGGGCTGGAGACCCAGTACTTC. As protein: CASSEDGYYGGLETQYF. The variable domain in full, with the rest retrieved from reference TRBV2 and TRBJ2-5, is EPEVTQTPSHQVTQMGQEVILRCVPISNHLYFYWYRQILGQKVEFLVSFYNNEISEKSEIFDDQFSVERPDGSNFTLKIRSTKLEDSAMYFCASSEDGYYGGLETQYFGPGTRLLVL.

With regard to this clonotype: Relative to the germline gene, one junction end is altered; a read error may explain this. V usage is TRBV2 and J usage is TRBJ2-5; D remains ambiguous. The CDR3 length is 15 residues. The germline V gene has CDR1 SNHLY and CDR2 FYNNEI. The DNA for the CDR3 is TGTGCCATCAGTGAGTCTCCAGGAGTCCAAGGGACCCAGTACTTC. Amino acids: CAISESPGVQGTQYF.